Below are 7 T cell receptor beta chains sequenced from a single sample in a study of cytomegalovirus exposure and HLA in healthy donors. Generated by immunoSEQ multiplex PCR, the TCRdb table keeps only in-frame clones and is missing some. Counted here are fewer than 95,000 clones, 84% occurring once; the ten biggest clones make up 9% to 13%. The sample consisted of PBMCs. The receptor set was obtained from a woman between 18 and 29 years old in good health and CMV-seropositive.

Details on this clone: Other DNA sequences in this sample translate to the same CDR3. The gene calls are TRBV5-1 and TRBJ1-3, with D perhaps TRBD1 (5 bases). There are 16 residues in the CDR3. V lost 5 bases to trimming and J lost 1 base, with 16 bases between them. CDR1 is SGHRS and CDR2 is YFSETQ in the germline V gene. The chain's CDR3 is CASSPSRGLSGNTIYF. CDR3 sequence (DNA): TGCGCCAGCAGTCCCTCCCGGGGGTTATCTGGAAACACCATATATTTT.

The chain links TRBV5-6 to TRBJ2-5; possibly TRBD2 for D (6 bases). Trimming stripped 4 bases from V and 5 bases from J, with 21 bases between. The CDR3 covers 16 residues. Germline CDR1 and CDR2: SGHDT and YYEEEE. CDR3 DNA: TGTGCCAGCAGCCCTGCCCCAGCGGGCACGGGGGAGACCCAGTACTTC. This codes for CASSPAPAGTGETQYF.

The CDR3 loop reads CASSLDSFRSYEQYF. In nucleotides, the CDR3 is TGTGCCAGCAGCTTAGACTCCTTCCGCTCCTACGAGCAGTACTTC. V is TRBV7-9 and J is TRBJ2-7; D call uncertain. V was trimmed by 1 base and J by 0 bases, leaving 10 bases between them. The germline CDR1 and CDR2 sequences are SEHNR and FQNEAQ (reference sequence). This CDR3 contains 15 residues.

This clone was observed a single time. The CDR3 bases are TGTGCCAGCAGTTATTCGTTGGGGAGTCACACAGATACGCAGTATTTT. Translating gives CASSYSLGSHTDTQYF. This rearrangement joins TRBV27 to TRBJ2-3, with D perhaps TRBD2 (5 bases). This CDR3 contains 16 residues. The V gene lost 4 bases and the J gene lost 2 bases, with 16 bases spanning the gap. Germline V gene lookup returns CDR1 MNHEY and CDR2 SMNVEV (reference sequence).

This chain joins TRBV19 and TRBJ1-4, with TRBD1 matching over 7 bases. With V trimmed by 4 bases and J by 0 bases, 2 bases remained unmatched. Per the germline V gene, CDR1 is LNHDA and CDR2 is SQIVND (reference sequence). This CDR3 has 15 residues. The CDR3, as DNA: TGTGCCAGTAGTAGCGGGACAGCAACTAATGAAAAACTGTTTTTT. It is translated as CASSSGTATNEKLFF.

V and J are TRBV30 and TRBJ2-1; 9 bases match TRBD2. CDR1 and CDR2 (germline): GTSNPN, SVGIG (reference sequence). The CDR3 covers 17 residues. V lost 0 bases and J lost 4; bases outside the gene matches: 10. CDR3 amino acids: CAWSVSPLAGVYNEQFF. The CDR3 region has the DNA TGTGCCTGGAGTGTATCTCCCTTAGCGGGGGTTTACAATGAGCAGTTCTTC. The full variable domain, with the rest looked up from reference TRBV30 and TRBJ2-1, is SQTIHQWPATLVQPVGSPLSLECTVEGTSNPNLYWYRQAAGRGLQLLFYSVGIGQISSEVPQNLSASRPQDRQFILSSKKLLLSDSGFYLCAWSVSPLAGVYNEQFFGPGTRLTVL.

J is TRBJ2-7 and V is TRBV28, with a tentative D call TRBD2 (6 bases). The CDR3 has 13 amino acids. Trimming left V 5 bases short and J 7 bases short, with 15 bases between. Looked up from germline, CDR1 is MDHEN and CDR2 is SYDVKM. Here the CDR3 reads CASSGTALGEQYF. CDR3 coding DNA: TGTGCCAGCAGTGGGACTGCCCTAGGAGAGCAGTACTTC.